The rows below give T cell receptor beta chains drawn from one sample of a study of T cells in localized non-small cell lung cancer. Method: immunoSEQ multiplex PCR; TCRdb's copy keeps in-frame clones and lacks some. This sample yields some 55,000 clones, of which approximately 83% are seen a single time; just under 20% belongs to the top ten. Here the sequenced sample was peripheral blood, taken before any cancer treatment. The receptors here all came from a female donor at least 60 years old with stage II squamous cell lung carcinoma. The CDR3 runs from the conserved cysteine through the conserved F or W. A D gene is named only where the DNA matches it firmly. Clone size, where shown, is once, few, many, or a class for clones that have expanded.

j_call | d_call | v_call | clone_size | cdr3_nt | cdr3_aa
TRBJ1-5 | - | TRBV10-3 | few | TGTGCCATCAGTGAGGGGAACAATCAGCCCCAGCATTTT | CAISEGNNQPQHF
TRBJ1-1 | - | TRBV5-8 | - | TGTGCCAGCACCAACCGGCAGGGGCGCTTTGTCCGGAACACTGAAGCTTTCTTT | CASTNRQGRFVRNTEAFF
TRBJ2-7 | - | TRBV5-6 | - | TGTGCCAGCAGTCCTGGGGGGTCCTACGAGCAGTACTTC | CASSPGGSYEQYF
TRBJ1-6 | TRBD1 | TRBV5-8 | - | TGTGCCAGCAGCTCTGGACAGGGCTTTAATTCACCCCTCCACTTT | CASSSGQGFNSPLHF
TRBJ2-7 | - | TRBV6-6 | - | TGTGCCAGCAGTTACAGGGGGTACGAGCAGTACTTC | CASSYRGYEQYF
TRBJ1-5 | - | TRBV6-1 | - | TGTGCCAGCAGTGGCCAATGGGGGAGGTTTAGCAATCAGCCCCAGCATTTT | CASSGQWGRFSNQPQHF
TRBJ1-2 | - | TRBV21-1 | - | TGTGCCAGCGCCCGAGGTTCCTACACCTTC | CASARGSYTF
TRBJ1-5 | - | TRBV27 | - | TGTGCCAGCGCCAGGGCAGGGGACCATCAGCCCCAGCATTTT | CASARAGDHQPQHF
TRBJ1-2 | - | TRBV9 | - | TGTGCCAGCAGCGTAGATTGGAACTATGGCTACACCTTC | CASSVDWNYGYTF
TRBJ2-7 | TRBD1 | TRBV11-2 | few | TGTGCCAGCAGCCCACCGGGGACAGCAATCGAGCAGTACTTC | CASSPPGTAIEQYF
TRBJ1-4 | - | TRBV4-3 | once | TGCGCCAGCAGCCAAACCGACAGAAATGAAAAACTGTTTTTT | CASSQTDRNEKLFF
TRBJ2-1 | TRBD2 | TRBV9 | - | TGTGCCAGCAGCGTCGGGGGGAGGACTAATGAGCAGTTCTTC | CASSVGGRTNEQFF
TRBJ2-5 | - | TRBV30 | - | TGTGCCTGGAGTGTTCGAGAGACCCAGTACTTC | CAWSVRETQYF
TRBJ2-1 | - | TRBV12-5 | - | TGTGCTAGTGGCCAGCATCCACCGGGCGGATACAATGAGCAGTTCTTC | CASGQHPPGGYNEQFF
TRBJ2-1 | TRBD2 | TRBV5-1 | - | TGCGCCAGCAGCATACTAGCGGGGGCTAACAATGAGCAGTTCTTC | CASSILAGANNEQFF
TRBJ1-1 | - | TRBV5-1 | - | TGCGCCAGCAGCTTGGGGCAGGGGTTTGGGGCTTTCTTT | CASSLGQGFGAFF
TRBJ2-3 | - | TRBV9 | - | TGTGCCAGCAGCGTTCCTAACACAGATACGCAGTATTTT | CASSVPNTDTQYF
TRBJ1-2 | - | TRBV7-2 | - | TGTGCCTCTGCGTCGGGGGGAGGCTACACCTTC | CASASGGGYTF
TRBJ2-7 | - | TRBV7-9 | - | TGTGCCAGCAGCTTGTCCGGCTCCTACGAGCAGTACTTC | CASSLSGSYEQYF
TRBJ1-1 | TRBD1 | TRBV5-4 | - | TGTGCCAGCAGCGGACCGGACAGGGCAGCTGAAGCTTTCTTT | CASSGPDRAAEAFF
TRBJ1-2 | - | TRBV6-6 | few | TGTGCCAGCTTCCCGACAGTGGGGGGGCCCTATGGCTACACCTTC | CASFPTVGGPYGYTF
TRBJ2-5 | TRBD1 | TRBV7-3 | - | TGTGCCAGCAGCGCCACAGGGGCTGAAGAGACCCAGTACTTC | CASSATGAEETQYF
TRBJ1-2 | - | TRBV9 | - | TGTGCCAGCAGCGTCGGACAGACGGCTAACTATGGCTACACCTTC | CASSVGQTANYGYTF
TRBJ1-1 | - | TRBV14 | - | TGTGCCAGCAGCCAAGTGGGGCGGCAAACGAACACTGAAGCTTTCTTT | CASSQVGRQTNTEAFF
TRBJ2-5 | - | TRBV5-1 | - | TGCGCCAGCAGCTCAGGTCGGCAGGGTAAGGAGACCCAGTACTTC | CASSSGRQGKETQYF
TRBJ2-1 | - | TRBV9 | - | TGTGCCAGCTCCGGGGTAGCGGACCCTCCCAAGTTCTTC | CASSGVADPPKFF
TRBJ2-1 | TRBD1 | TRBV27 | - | TGTGCCAGCAGTCCGGACAGGGGACCCTACAATGAGCAGTTCTTC | CASSPDRGPYNEQFF
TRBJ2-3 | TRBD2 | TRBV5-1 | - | TGCGCCAGCACCCCTCGACGGGGGGGCATAGATACGCAGTATTTT | CASTPRRGGIDTQYF
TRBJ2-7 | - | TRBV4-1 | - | TGCGCCAGCAGCCAAGATCCGGCAGGGGTCTCCTACGAGCAGTACTTC | CASSQDPAGVSYEQYF
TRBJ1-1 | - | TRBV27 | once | TGTGCCAGCAGTTCCATCTCCGTCACTGAAGCTTTCTTT | CASSSISVTEAFF
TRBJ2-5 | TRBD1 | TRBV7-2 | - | TGTGCCAGCAGCTTAGGATCAGGGGGCAGGAAGACCCAGTACTTC | CASSLGSGGRKTQYF
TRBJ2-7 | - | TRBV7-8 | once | TGTGCCAGCAGCTCAAATGCACCCTACGAGCAGTACTTC | CASSSNAPYEQYF
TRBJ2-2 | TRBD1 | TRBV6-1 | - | TGTGCCAGCAGTCTGACAGGGGTGAGCGGGGAGCTGTTTTTT | CASSLTGVSGELFF
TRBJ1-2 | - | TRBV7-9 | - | TGTGCCAGCAGCTTAGAGGTGGATAACTATGGCTACACCTTC | CASSLEVDNYGYTF
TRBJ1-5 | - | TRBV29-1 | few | TGCAGCGTTGGATCCGGGGCCTATCAGCCCCAGCATTTT | CSVGSGAYQPQHF
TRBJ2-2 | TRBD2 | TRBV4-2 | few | TGTGCCAGCAGCCAGGGGGACTATCAGAACACCGGGGAGCTGTTTTTT | CASSQGDYQNTGELFF
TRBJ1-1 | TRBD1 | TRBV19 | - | TGTGCCACCTCGGACAGGGGTAACACTGAAGCTTTCTTT | CATSDRGNTEAFF
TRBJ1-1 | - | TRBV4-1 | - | TGCGCCAGCAGCGGACGGACAGCGGACACTGAAGCTTTCTTT | CASSGRTADTEAFF
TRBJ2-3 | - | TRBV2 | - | TGTGCCAGCCCCGGGACCGCCCTGGATACGCAGTATTTT | CASPGTALDTQYF
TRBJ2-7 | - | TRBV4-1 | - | TGCGCCAGCAGCCAAGCCTTCGGGGGTCAAGCCTACGAGCAGTACTTC | CASSQAFGGQAYEQYF
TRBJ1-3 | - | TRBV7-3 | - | TGTGCCAGCAGTACAGGGTTCGGGTCTGGAAACACCATATATTTT | CASSTGFGSGNTIYF
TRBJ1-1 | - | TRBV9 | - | TGTGCCAGCAGCGTGGACGGATGGAACACTGAAGCTTTCTTT | CASSVDGWNTEAFF
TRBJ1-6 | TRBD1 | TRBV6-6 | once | TGTGCCAGCAATCCTACGGACAGGGGAAATTCACCCCTCCACTTT | CASNPTDRGNSPLHF
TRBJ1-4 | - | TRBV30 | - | TGTGCCTGGAGCGTGCACAGAGCCCCAGCAACTAATGAAAAACTGTTTTTT | CAWSVHRAPATNEKLFF
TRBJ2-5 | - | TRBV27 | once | TGTGCCAGCAGTTTTTTGGGGCCGCAAGAGACCCAGTACTTC | CASSFLGPQETQYF
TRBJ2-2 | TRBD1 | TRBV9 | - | TGTGCCAGCAGCTTACTCGACAGGGGGCGAAGGACCGGGGAGCTGTTTTTT | CASSLLDRGRRTGELFF
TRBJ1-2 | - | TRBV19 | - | TGTGCCAGTAGTTGGGGCGCTAACTATGGCTACACCTTC | CASSWGANYGYTF
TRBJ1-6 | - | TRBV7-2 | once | TGTGCCAGCAGCTTAGGCATTGGGGGCGGCTCACCCCTCCACTTT | CASSLGIGGGSPLHF
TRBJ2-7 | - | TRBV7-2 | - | TGTGCCAGCAGCTTAGCGCGGTCTTACTACGAGCAGTACTTC | CASSLARSYYEQYF
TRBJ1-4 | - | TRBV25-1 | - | TGTGCCAGCAGAGGACAGATTGAAAAACTGTTTTTT | CASRGQIEKLFF
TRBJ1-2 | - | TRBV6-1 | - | TGTGCCAGCAGCGGGACTCTCAACTATGGCTACACCTTC | CASSGTLNYGYTF
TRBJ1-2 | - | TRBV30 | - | TGTGCCTGGAATATGATTAACTATGGCTACACCTTC | CAWNMINYGYTF
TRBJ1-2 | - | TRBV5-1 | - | TGCGCCAGCACCCCGGGGAACTATGGCTACACCTTC | CASTPGNYGYTF
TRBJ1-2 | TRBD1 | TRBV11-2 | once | TGTGCCAGCAGCTTTATAACAGGGGGAAATCGTGGCTACACCTTC | CASSFITGGNRGYTF
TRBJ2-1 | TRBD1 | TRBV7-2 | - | TGTGCCAGCAGCCAAGGACAGGGACGAGGTGAGCAGTTCTTC | CASSQGQGRGEQFF
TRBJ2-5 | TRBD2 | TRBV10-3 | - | TGTGCCATCAGCCAGACTAGCGGGGGAGAGACCCAGTACTTC | CAISQTSGGETQYF